This T cell receptor (delta chain) is from a study of Vδ1+ human thymocytes. To note about this clone: No antigen is known for it.

Sequences come from RNA converted to cDNA by reverse transcription. The CDR3 regions were amplified by multiplex PCR from V-gene primers to a constant-region primer. TCRdb fed the multiplex PCR reads into CATT to redo clone calling. The sample lists tens of thousands of delta-chain clones; more than 13% were seen once. CDR1 and CDR2 from the germline V gene are TSWWSYY and QGS. V was cut by 5 bases and J by 8 bases, with 21 bases left in between. The CDR3 loop spans 15 amino acids. Study results and caveats: Thymic TRG and TRD repertoires appeared highly polyclonal. Around 20% of thymic delta-chain sequences were Vdelta2, with few Vdelta3, unlike blood Vdelta1+ controls. TRD repertoires were essentially private, unlike widely shared TRG clonotypes.

The chain couples TRDV1 to TRDJ1; D is uncertain. Input material: Vdelta1+ gamma-delta thymocytes from the thymus. Subset defined: FACS-sorted CD3+ TCRalphabeta- TCRVdelta1+ TCRVdelta2- thymocytes. The sequence derives from a girl under three years old who had congenital heart surgery. CDR3 bases: TGTGCTCTTGGGAATTACAGGATGATGGATCTGAAACTCATCTTT. Translating gives CALGNYRMMDLKLIF.